The sequence of this T cell receptor (beta chain) was determined in a study of molecular identifiers for immune sequencing clone quantification. As for the study in general: Replicate RNA from approximately 20,000 or 100,000 naive CD8 T cells formed five aliquots; four were sequenced.

Via MiXCR, TCRdb re-called the PCR reads, giving one row per CDR3 protein. The table records approximately 630,000 distinct CDR3 sequences, around 25% of them present only once. This clonotype has just one count. The antigen remains undetermined. Compared with germline, one end of the junction differs, possibly owing to a read error. Study-wide results and limits: Clones that exceeded 20 RNA copies held over 98% of effector molecules, yet under 1% in naive cells. A single cell's spiked Jurkat TCR RNA was reportedly detectable among about a million naive cells.

The sample consisted of naive CD8+ T cells from blood, with Jurkat cell RNA spiked in. The subset here: FACS-sorted CD8+CD4-CCR7+CD45RA+ naive T cells. This receptor was taken from a human donor in good health. Some libraries in this study had Jurkat cell RNA spiked in.

CDR3: CAGSSPGRNEQYF. CDR3 coding DNA: TGTGCCGGCAGCTCCCCGGGACGGAACGAGCAGTACTTC. The chain employs TRBV7-9 and TRBJ2-7; D could derive from TRBD1 or TRBD2 (5 bases each). The CDR3 is 13 amino acids. CDR1 and CDR2 from the germline V gene are SEHNR and FQNEAQ (reference sequence).